This TCR beta chain was identified during a study of tumor and adjacent non-tumor tissue in lung cancer. The CDR3 has 11 amino acids. V lost 4 bases and J lost 7, with 7 bases in between. Germline lookup yields CDR1 SGHVS and CDR2 FQNEAQ. Three rounds of nested PCR, following a modified ARM-PCR protocol, produced the TCRbeta library. TCRdb processed the multiplex PCR reads anew with MiXCR; each CDR3 protein has one entry. The data show around 80,000 distinct CDR3 sequences, with more than 65% seen just once and approximately 40% held by the top ten. No cell sorting was done before RNA was extracted from the tissue. This non-tumor lung sample came from over 3 cm beyond the tumor edge. This clonotype was counted between two and nine times. Because the CDR3 is missing its conserved closing phenylalanine or tryptophan, this is likely a read error.

Sequenced: distant non-tumor lung tissue. The chain is built from TRBV7-8 and TRBJ1-1, with unresolved D. The receptor comes from a man aged 65 to 85 with non-small cell lung cancer. The CDR3 coding sequence is TGTGCCAGCAGCTCCTACATTGAAGCTTTCTCT. Amino acid sequence: CASSSYIEAFS.